The sequence of this TCR beta chain was determined in a study of T-cell memory formation after mild COVID-19. Whole-study findings and limits: Pre-infection memory already had some responding clones, implying cross-reactive memory joined. Whether second-wave clones peaking at day 37 were SARS-CoV-2 specific went unconfirmed.

After 5'RACE with constant-segment primers, TCR alpha and TCR beta cDNA libraries carrying sample barcodes and UMIs were obtained. TCRdb passed the 5' RACE reads through MiXCR, listing each CDR3 protein once. The sample lists fewer than 350,000 distinct CDR3 sequences; approximately 16% were seen once. The V and J ends lost 5 bases and 2 bases respectively, with 13 bases between them. Looked up from germline, CDR1 is SEHNR and CDR2 is FQNEAQ (reference sequence). The CDR3 totals 14 residues. In this sample, this clonotype turned up a few times. Its antigen is still unknown. The V call is TRBV7-9, the J call TRBJ2-7, with D possibly being TRBD1 (5 bases). The TCR was taken from a man in his late teens or twenties who had mild COVID-19 (a few samples of this study predate the infection). Cell type and time point are not known. The sample taken for sequencing was PBMCs or a T cell subset sorted from them (not recorded which). The DNA of the CDR3 is TGTGCCAGCAGCCCGGACATCTTCACCTACGAGCAGTACTTC. Translating it yields CASSPDIFTYEQYF.